This TCR beta chain was sequenced for a study of blood T cell repertoires in COVID-19. TCRdb keeps only in-frame clones here, not all; method: immunoSEQ multiplex PCR. The sample yields 150,000 or so clones, 84% seen once. This clonotype originated in a man aged 35 to 55 who had recovered from COVID-19. The sample was peripheral blood.

The CDR3 DNA is TGTGCCAGCAGCCCGACTAGCGCAGAGACCCAGTACTTC. This translates into CASSPTSAETQYF. J is TRBJ2-5 and V is TRBV11-1; 8 nucleotides match TRBD2. Trimming removed 5 bases from V and 4 bases from J; junction bases left unmatched: 3. CDR1 is SGHAT, CDR2 FQDESV, per germline (reference sequence). The CDR3 is 13 residues long.